One T cell receptor beta chain is described in this entry. Antigen unknown. Every donor provided 7.5 to 10 milliliters of peripheral blood. The data were obtained in a study of blood T cells in healthy people across ages. With a J-beta primer mix and a sample-barcoded 5' primer, a second PCR ran roughly 6 to 12 cycles. TCRdb passed the 5' RACE reads through MiXCR, listing each CDR3 protein once. The table includes about a million distinct CDR3 sequences, around 46% detected once. Study-level results: Donor CMV infection status was unknown, possibly confounding age-related changes in expanded clonotypes.

The TCR sequence derives from a young man in good health. Material: blood.

The CDR3 is CASSYGPVGEQFF. CDR3 DNA sequence: TGTGCCAGCAGTTACGGACCCGTGGGTGAGCAGTTCTTC. The V gene is TRBV6-2 or TRBV6-3, the J gene TRBJ2-1; D is unresolved. In germline, CDR1 is MNHEY, CDR2 SVGEGT. The CDR3 is made up of 13 amino acids. Trimming pared 2 bases from V and 9 bases from J, leaving 11 bases between.